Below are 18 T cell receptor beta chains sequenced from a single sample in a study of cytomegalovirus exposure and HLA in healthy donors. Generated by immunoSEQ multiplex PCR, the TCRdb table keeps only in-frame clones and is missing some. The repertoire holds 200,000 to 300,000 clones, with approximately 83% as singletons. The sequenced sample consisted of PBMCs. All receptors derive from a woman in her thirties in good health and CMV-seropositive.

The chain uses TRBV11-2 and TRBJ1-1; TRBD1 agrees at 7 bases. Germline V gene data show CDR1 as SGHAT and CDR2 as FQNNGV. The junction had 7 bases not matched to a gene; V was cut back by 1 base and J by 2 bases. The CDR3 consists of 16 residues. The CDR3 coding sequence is TGTGCCAGCAGCTTAGGCGGTGACAGGGCTAACACTGAAGCTTTCTTT. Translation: CASSLGGDRANTEAFF.

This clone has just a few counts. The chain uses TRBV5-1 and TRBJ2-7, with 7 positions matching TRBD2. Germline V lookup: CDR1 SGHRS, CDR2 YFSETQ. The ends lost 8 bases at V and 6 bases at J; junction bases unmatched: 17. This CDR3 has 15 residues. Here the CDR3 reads CASSAGTGAGLEQYF. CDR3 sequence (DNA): TGCGCCAGTTCCGCGGGTACGGGAGCGGGACTCGAGCAGTACTTC.

CDR3 loop: CATSRTGEAATNEKLFF. As DNA, the CDR3 is TGTGCCACCAGCAGGACAGGGGAGGCGGCCACTAATGAAAAACTGTTTTTT. The chain carries TRBV15 and TRBJ1-4, with 8 bases lining up with TRBD1. The J segment lost 2 bases and the V segment lost 3 bases, leaving 8 bases of the junction unmatched. The CDR3 contains 17 residues. The germline V gene encodes CDR1 LNHNV and CDR2 YYDKDF (reference sequence).

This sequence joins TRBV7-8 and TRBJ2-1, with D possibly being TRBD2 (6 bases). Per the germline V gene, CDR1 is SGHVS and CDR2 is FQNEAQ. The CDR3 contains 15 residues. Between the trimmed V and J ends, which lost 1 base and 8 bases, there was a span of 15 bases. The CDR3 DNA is TGTGCCAGCAGCTTAGGTTCGGGAGTTTTGGATGAGCAGTTCTTC. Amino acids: CASSLGSGVLDEQFF.

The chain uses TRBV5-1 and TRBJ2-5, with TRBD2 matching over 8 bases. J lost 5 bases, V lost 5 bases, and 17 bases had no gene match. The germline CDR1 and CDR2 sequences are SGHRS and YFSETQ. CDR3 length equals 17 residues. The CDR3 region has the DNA TGCGCCAGCAGGAGTTTGAGCGGGAGTCCCCTCAAGGAGACCCAGTACTTC. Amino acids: CASRSLSGSPLKETQYF.

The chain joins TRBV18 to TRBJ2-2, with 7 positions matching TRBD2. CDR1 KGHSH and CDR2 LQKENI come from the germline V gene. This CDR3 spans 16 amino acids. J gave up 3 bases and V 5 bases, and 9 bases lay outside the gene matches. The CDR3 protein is CASSSLAEAYTGELFF. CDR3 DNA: TGTGCCAGCTCATCGCTAGCGGAAGCGTACACCGGGGAGCTGTTTTTT.

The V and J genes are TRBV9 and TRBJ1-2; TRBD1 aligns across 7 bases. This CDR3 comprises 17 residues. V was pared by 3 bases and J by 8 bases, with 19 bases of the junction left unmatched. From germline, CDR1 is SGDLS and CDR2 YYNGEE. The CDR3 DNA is TGTGCCAGCAGCGCCCGGGACAGATCCCCGGACCGACGAGGCTACACCTTC. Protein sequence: CASSARDRSPDRRGYTF.

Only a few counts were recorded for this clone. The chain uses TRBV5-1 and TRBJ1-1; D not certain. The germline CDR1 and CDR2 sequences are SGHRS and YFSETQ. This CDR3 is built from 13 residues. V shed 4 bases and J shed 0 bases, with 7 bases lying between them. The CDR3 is CASSITVNTEAFF. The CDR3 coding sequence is TGCGCCAGCAGCATTACAGTGAACACTGAAGCTTTCTTT.

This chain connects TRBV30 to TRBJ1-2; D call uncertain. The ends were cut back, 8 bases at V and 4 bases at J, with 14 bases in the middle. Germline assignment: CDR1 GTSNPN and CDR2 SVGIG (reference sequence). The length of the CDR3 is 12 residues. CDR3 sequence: CALPTAFYGYTF. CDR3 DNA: TGTGCCCTCCCCACAGCCTTCTATGGCTACACCTTC.

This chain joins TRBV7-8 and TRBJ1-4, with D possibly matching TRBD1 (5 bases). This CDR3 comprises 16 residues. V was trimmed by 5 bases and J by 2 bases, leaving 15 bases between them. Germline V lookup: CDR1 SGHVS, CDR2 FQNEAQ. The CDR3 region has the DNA TGTGCCAGCAGCGCTGCCGCCGGGACTACTAATGAAAAACTGTTTTTT. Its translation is CASSAAAGTTNEKLFF.

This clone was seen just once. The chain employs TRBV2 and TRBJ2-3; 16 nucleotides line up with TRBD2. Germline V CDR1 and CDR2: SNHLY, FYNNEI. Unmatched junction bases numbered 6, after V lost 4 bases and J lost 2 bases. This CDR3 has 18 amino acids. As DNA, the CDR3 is TGTGCCAGCAGTGGGGGGGGACTAGCGGGAGGGTTCACAGATACGCAGTATTTT. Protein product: CASSGGGLAGGFTDTQYF.

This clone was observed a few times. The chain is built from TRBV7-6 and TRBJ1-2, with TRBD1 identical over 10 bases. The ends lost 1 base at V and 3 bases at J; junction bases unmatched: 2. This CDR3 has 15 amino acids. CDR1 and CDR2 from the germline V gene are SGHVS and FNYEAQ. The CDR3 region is CASSLGTGGYYGYTF. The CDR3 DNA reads TGTGCCAGCAGCTTAGGGACAGGGGGTTACTATGGCTACACCTTC.

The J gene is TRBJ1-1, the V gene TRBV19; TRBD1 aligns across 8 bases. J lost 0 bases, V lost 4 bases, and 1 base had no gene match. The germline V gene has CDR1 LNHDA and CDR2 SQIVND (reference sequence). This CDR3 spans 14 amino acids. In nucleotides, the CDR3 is TGTGCCAGTAGTAGGGGACAGGTGAACACTGAAGCTTTCTTT. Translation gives CASSRGQVNTEAFF.

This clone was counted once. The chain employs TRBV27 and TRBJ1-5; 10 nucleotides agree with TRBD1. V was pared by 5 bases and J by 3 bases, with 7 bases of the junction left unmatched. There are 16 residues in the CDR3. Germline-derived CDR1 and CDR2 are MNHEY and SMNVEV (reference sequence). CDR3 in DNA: TGTGCCAGCAGTCCGGAGACAGGGGGCCCCAATCAGCCCCAGCATTTT. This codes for CASSPETGGPNQPQHF.

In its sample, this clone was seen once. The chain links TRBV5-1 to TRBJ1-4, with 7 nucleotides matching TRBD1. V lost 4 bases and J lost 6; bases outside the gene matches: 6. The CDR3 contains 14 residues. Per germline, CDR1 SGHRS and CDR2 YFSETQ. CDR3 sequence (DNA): TGCGCCAGCAGCAAACAGGGGCCCCATGAAAAACTGTTTTTT. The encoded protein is CASSKQGPHEKLFF. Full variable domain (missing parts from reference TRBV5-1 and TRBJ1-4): KAGVTQTPRYLIKTRGQQVTLSCSPISGHRSVSWYQQTPGQGLQFLFEYFSETQRNKGNFPGRFSGRQFSNSRSEMNVSTLELGDSALYLCASSKQGPHEKLFFGSGTQLSVL.

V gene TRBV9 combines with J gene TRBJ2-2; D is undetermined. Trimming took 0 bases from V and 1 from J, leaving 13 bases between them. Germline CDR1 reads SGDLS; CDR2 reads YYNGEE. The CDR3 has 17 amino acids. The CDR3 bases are TGTGCCAGCAGCGTAGCCACACCCGCAGGGAACACCGGGGAGCTGTTTTTT. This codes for CASSVATPAGNTGELFF.

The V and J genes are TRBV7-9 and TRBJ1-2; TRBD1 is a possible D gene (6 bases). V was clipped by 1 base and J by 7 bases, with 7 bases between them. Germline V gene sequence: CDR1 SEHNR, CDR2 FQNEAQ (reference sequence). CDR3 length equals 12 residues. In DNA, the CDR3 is TGTGCCAGCAGCTTAGGAGGGGGTGGCTACACCTTC. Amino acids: CASSLGGGGYTF.

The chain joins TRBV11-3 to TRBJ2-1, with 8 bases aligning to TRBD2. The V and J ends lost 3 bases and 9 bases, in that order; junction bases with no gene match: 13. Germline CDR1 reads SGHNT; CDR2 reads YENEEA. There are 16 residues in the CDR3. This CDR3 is CASSLGVTSAVGEQFF. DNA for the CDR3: TGTGCCAGCAGCTTGGGGGTGACTAGCGCGGTAGGTGAGCAGTTCTTC.